The 17 T cell receptor beta chains listed next were all sequenced from one sample in a study of blood T cell repertoires in COVID-19. The data were produced by immunoSEQ multiplex PCR, yet TCRdb's version contains in-frame clones alone and is incomplete. This table has 350,000 to 500,000 clones, approximately 91% appearing once. The sample comprised PBMCs or T cells enriched from blood (not recorded which). Receptors originate from a woman aged 18-30 years who had been exposed to COVID-19.

The V gene is TRBV6-2 or TRBV6-3, the J gene TRBJ1-5, with unresolved D. CDR3 length: 16 amino acids. The germline V and J ends were trimmed by 2 bases and 0 bases, with 11 bases remaining between them. Germline lookup yields CDR1 MNHEY and CDR2 SVGEGT. The CDR3 spells CASSYLGTYSNQPQHF. The DNA for the CDR3 is TGTGCCAGCAGTTACCTAGGCACCTATAGCAATCAGCCCCAGCATTTT.

This chain connects TRBV28 to TRBJ2-7, with 8 nucleotides matching TRBD2. In germline, CDR1 is MDHEN, CDR2 SYDVKM. The ends lost 6 bases at V and 0 bases at J; junction bases unmatched: 19. CDR3 length: 19 amino acids. For the CDR3, the DNA is TGTGCCAGCAGGGGGGGAGCGGCCAGCGGGGGCCAGAGCTCCTACGAGCAGTACTTC. The encoded protein is CASRGGAASGGQSSYEQYF.

This clone was detected only once. This rearrangement joins TRBV6-5 to TRBJ2-4; 11 bases match TRBD2. This CDR3 has 14 residues. From germline, CDR1 is MNHEY and CDR2 SVGAGI. The V gene end was trimmed by 6 bases and the J gene end by 4 bases; junction bases not matched to a gene: 2. The CDR3 protein is CASRPSGGKNIQYF. The CDR3 nucleotides read TGTGCCAGCAGGCCTAGCGGGGGGAAAAACATTCAGTACTTC.

The CDR3 nucleotides read TGTGCCAGCAGCCAACGGGGACAGGGGGCGCCCTCAACTAATGAAAAACTGTTTTTT. This encodes CASSQRGQGAPSTNEKLFF. This sequence joins TRBV7-2 and TRBJ1-4, with 12 bases that match TRBD1. The CDR3 runs 19 residues. CDR1 and CDR2 (germline): SGHTA, FQGNSA. Trimming at V came to 5 bases and at J to 0 bases, leaving 10 bases not matched to a gene.

The rearrangement uses TRBV11-2 and TRBJ2-1; a possible D gene is TRBD2 (5 bases). Trimming shortened V by 11 bases and J by 5 bases, and 13 bases separated the two germline ends. Per germline, CDR1 SGHAT and CDR2 FQNNGV. The CDR3 covers 12 residues. The CDR3 DNA reads TGTGCCTCCCTTGTCGGGGACAATGAGCAGTTCTTC. It translates to CASLVGDNEQFF.

The gene calls are TRBV20-1 and TRBJ2-5; 8 bases match TRBD1. The CDR3 has 11 residues. CDR1 DFQATT and CDR2 SNEGSKA come from the germline V gene (reference sequence). CDR3 nucleotide sequence: TGCACCCCGGACAGGGTAGAGACCCAGTACTTC. Protein: CTPDRVETQYF.

This sequence joins TRBV27 and TRBJ2-1; 11 nucleotides agree with TRBD1. The CDR3 extends over 18 amino acids. Trimming cost V 5 bases and J 1 base; bases outside gene matches: 10. The germline gives CDR1 MNHEY, CDR2 SMNVEV (reference sequence). The CDR3 sequence: CASSELRTGGISYNEQFF. The CDR3, as DNA: TGTGCCAGCAGTGAGTTACGGACAGGGGGCATTTCCTACAATGAGCAGTTCTTC.

This clone was counted a single time. The rearrangement uses TRBV18 and TRBJ1-2; the match to TRBD1 covers 7 bases. In germline, CDR1 is KGHSH, CDR2 LQKENI. The junction had 7 bases not matched to a gene; V was cut back by 3 bases and J by 6 bases. There are 14 residues in the CDR3. The CDR3: CASSPSRQGHGYTF. The CDR3 DNA is TGTGCCAGCTCACCGTCCAGACAGGGTCATGGCTACACCTTC.

This clone was seen only once. V is TRBV19 and J is TRBJ1-5; 7 bases are shared with TRBD1. J was trimmed by 3 bases and V by 5 bases; bases with no gene match: 7. Germline lookup yields CDR1 LNHDA and CDR2 SQIVND (reference sequence). The CDR3 covers 15 residues. The CDR3 loop is CASSSTGTANQPQHF. The CDR3 nucleotides are TGTGCCAGTAGTTCTACGGGGACAGCCAATCAGCCCCAGCATTTT.

This clone was seen more than once but under ten times. The chain employs TRBV6-5 and TRBJ1-2; 8 bases fit TRBD1. This CDR3 is built from 16 residues. The V segment lost 3 bases and the J segment 4 bases; nucleotides outside the gene matches: 10. Per the germline V gene, CDR1 is MNHEY and CDR2 is SVGAGI. The CDR3 nucleotides are TGTGCCAGCAGTTATTACACGGGACAGGCCGCCTATGGCTACACCTTC. It specifies CASSYYTGQAAYGYTF.

The V call is TRBV11-1, the J call TRBJ2-1; tentative D call: TRBD2 (5 bases). The CDR3 covers 16 residues. The V and J ends lost 5 bases and 2 bases respectively, with 16 bases between them. The germline gives CDR1 SGHAT, CDR2 FQDESV (reference sequence). CDR3 coding DNA: TGTGCCAGCAGCGTACTTCGGGGTGTAGCCTACAATGAGCAGTTCTTC. This gives the protein CASSVLRGVAYNEQFF.

CDR3 DNA: TGTGCCAGCCTAGAGGACAGGGTCTTCTACGAGCAGTACTTC. Its protein is CASLEDRVFYEQYF. The chain carries TRBV2 and TRBJ2-7, with 8 bases lining up with TRBD1. There are 14 residues in the CDR3. Trimming removed 8 bases from V and 3 bases from J; junction bases left unmatched: 9. Looked up from germline, CDR1 is SNHLY and CDR2 is FYNNEI.

The chain is built from TRBV2 and TRBJ2-5, with D hard to call. The CDR3 spans 13 residues. Looked up from germline, CDR1 is SNHLY and CDR2 is FYNNEI. Trimming took 7 bases from V and 5 from J, leaving 14 bases between them. This CDR3 reads CASITALGETQYF. In DNA, the CDR3 is TGTGCCAGCATAACGGCTCTCGGGGAGACCCAGTACTTC.

The chain is built from TRBV5-6 and TRBJ2-7, with 9 bases lining up with TRBD1. The V and J ends lost 6 bases and 6 bases, in that order; junction bases with no gene match: 10. The CDR3 sequence is 14 residues long. CDR1 SGHDT and CDR2 YYEEEE come from the germline V gene. CDR3 region: CASTQRGTGTEQYF. DNA for the CDR3: TGTGCCAGCACTCAACGGGGGACAGGGACCGAGCAGTACTTC. The full variable domain, in which reference TRBV5-6 and TRBJ2-7 provide the parts outside the CDR3, is DAGVTQSPTHLIKTRGQQVTLRCSPKSGHDTVSWYQQALGQGPQFIFQYYEEEERQRGNFPDRFSGHQFPNYSSELNVNALLLGDSALYLCASTQRGTGTEQYFGPGTRLTVT.

V is TRBV9 and J is TRBJ2-1; TRBD2 agrees at 8 bases. Germline lookup yields CDR1 SGDLS and CDR2 YYNGEE. This CDR3 is built from 13 residues. The V segment lost 1 base and the J segment 9 bases; nucleotides outside the gene matches: 3. The CDR3 protein is CASSVTAGGEQFF. In nucleotides, the CDR3 is TGTGCCAGCAGCGTAACTGCGGGAGGTGAGCAGTTCTTC.

The V gene is TRBV6-5, the J gene TRBJ2-5; D remains unclear. Trimming took off 3 bases at V and 5 bases at J, with 4 bases between the two ends. The CDR3 has 11 residues. Per germline, CDR1 MNHEY and CDR2 SVGAGI. The CDR3 is CASSYEETQYF. As DNA, the CDR3 is TGTGCCAGCAGTTATGAGGAGACCCAGTACTTC.

This CDR3 reads CASSQSRGSYEQYF. DNA for the CDR3: TGTGCCAGCAGCCAATCAAGGGGCTCCTACGAGCAGTACTTC. The J gene is TRBJ2-7, the V gene TRBV11-2, with D possibly TRBD1 on 5 matching bases. V was clipped by 5 bases and J by 0 bases, with 11 bases between them. The V gene's germline CDR1 is SGHAT and CDR2 FQNNGV. CDR3 length: 14 residues.